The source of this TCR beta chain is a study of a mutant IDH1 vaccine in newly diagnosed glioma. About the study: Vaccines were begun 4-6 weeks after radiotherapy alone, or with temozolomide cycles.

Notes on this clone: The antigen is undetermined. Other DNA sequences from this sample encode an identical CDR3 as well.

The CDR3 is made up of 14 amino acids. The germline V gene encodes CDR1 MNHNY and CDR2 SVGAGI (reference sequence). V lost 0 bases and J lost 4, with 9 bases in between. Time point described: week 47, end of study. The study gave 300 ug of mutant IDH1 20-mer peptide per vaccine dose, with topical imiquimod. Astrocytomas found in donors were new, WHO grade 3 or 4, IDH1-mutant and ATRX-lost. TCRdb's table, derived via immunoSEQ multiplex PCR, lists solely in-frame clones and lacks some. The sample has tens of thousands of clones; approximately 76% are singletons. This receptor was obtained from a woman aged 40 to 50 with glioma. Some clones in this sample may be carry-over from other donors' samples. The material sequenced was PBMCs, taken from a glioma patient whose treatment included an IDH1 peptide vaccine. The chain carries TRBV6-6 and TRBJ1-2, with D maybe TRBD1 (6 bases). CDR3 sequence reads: CASSYSEGVYGYTF. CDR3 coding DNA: TGTGCCAGCAGTTACTCGGAGGGGGTCTATGGCTACACCTTC.